One and the same sample provided the 8 T cell receptor beta chains below, sequenced in a study of early stage breast cancer tumors. The method was immunoSEQ multiplex PCR; TCRdb's version includes in-frame clones alone and lacks a portion of them. Of 25,000 to 35,000 clones listed, around 67% are singletons. Sequencing was carried out using blood. The receptors shown here come from a person aged 40-50 years with breast cancer.

To note about this clone: One junction end does not reproduce the germline sequence, and a read error may be involved. The genes are TRBV7-2 and TRBJ1-2; maybe TRBD1 (5 bases). The CDR3 extends over 13 amino acids. Germline V CDR1 and CDR2: SGHTA, FQGNSA. In DNA, the CDR3 is TGTGCCAGCAGCTCTCAATCCGGCTGGGACTCCCACTTC. This codes for CASSSQSGWDSHF.

The chain joins TRBV7-8 to TRBJ2-7; TRBD2 might be the D (6 bases). V shed 4 bases and J shed 6 bases, with 19 bases lying between them. Germline V gives CDR1 SGHVS, CDR2 FQNEAQ. The CDR3 sequence is 15 residues long. CDR3 sequence: CASSSNPPNGGEQYF. CDR3 DNA: TGTGCCAGCAGCTCCAACCCACCTAACGGGGGCGAGCAGTACTTC.

The chain is built from TRBV7-3 and TRBJ1-1; TRBD1 aligns across 8 bases. This CDR3 is 14 amino acids long. Trimming at V came to 3 bases and at J to 1 base, leaving 1 base not matched to a gene. The germline V gene encodes CDR1 SGHTA and CDR2 FQGTGA. This chain's CDR3 is CASSFGTGNTEAFF. DNA for the CDR3: TGTGCCAGCAGCTTTGGGACAGGGAACACTGAAGCTTTCTTT.

Only a few counts were recorded for this clone. The chain is built from TRBV7-8 and TRBJ1-2; D is perhaps TRBD1 (6 bases). The germline V gene encodes CDR1 SGHVS and CDR2 FQNEAQ. This CDR3 comprises 13 residues. V lost 1 base and J lost 8, with 11 bases in between. As DNA, the CDR3 is TGTGCCAGCAGCTTAGATCGGGGGACAGGCTACACCTTC. It yields the protein CASSLDRGTGYTF.

This clone has just a few counts. The chain has TRBV6-6 and TRBJ1-1, with D possibly matching TRBD1 (6 bases). Trimming took 5 bases from V and 1 from J, leaving 14 bases between them. Germline V gene sequence: CDR1 MNHNY, CDR2 SVGAGI (reference sequence). The CDR3 loop spans 15 amino acids. In DNA form, the CDR3 reads TGTGCCAGCAGTAAACGACAGGTGCGGAACACTGAAGCTTTCTTT. Translation: CASSKRQVRNTEAFF.

The CDR3 coding sequence is TGTGCCAGCAGCCCTACCGGGCCTAAGAACACTGAAGCTTTCTTT. Protein: CASSPTGPKNTEAFF. The V call is TRBV6-6, the J call TRBJ1-1; D uncertain. Trimming removed 6 bases at V and 1 base at J, with 15 bases between. CDR1 MNHNY and CDR2 SVGAGI come from the germline V gene (reference sequence). The CDR3 runs 15 residues.

Regarding this clone: One end of the junction does not line up with germline, which may come from a read error. The sample contains more than one DNA sequence encoding this CDR3. This sequence joins TRBV6-5 and TRBJ2-7; 7 bases are a match to TRBD1. The CDR3 length is 15 residues. Germline V gives CDR1 MNHEY, CDR2 SVGAGI. The CDR3 nucleotides are TGTGCCAGCAGTAATCCGGGACAGTATACCTACGAGCAGTACTTT. Its protein product is CASSNPGQYTYEQYF.

V usage is TRBV5-1 and J usage is TRBJ2-2; the D gene is possibly TRBD1 (6 bases). CDR1 is SGHRS and CDR2 is YFSETQ in the germline V gene. V lost 0 bases and J lost 4, with 16 bases in between. The CDR3 runs 17 residues. CDR3 sequence reads: CASSLGQGILGTGELFF. The CDR3 DNA reads as TGCGCCAGCAGCTTGGGGCAGGGGATCCTCGGCACCGGGGAGCTGTTTTTT.